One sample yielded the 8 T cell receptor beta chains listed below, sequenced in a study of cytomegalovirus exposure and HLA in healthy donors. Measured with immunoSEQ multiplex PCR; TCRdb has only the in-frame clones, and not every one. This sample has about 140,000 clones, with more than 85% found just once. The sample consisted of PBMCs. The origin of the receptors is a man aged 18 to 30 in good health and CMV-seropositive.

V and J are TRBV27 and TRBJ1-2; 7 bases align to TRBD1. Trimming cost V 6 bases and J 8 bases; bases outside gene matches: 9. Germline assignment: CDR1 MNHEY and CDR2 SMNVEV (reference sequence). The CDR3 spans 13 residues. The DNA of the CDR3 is TGTGCCAGCAGGGTGACAGGGTCCTCCGGCTACACCTTC. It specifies CASRVTGSSGYTF.

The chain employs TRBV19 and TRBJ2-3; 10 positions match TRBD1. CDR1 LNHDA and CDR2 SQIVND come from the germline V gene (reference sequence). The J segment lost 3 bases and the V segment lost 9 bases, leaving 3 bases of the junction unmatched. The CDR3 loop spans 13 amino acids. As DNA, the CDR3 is TGTGCCAGCCGGGACAGGGGAACAGATACGCAGTATTTT. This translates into CASRDRGTDTQYF. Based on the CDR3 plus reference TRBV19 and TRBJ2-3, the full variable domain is DGGITQSPKYLFRKEGQNVTLSCEQNLNHDAMYWYRQDPGQGLRLIYYSQIVNDFQKGDIAEGYSVSREKKESFPLTVTSAQKNPTAFYLCASRDRGTDTQYFGPGTRLTVL.

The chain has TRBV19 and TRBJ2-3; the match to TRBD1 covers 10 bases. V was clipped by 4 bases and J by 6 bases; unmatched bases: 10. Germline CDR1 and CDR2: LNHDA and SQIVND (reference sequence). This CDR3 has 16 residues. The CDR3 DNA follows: TGTGCCAGTAGTACCCCCCCGGGACAGGGGAGGGATACGCAGTATTTT. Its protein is CASSTPPGQGRDTQYF.

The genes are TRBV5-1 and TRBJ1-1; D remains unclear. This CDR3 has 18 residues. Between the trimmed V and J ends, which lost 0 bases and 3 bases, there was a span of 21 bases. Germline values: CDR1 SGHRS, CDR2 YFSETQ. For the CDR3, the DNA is TGCGCCAGCAGCTTGGAACCTCCCTCCCCGGTCGGAGACACTGAAGCTTTCTTT. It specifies CASSLEPPSPVGDTEAFF.

The CDR3 reads CASSFQGVNTEAFF. The CDR3 bases are TGTGCCAGCAGTTTTCAGGGCGTGAACACTGAAGCTTTCTTT. J is TRBJ1-1 and V is TRBV27; D possibly corresponds to TRBD1 (5 bases). V gave up 3 bases and J gave up 0 bases, with 8 bases separating them. Per the germline V gene, CDR1 is MNHEY and CDR2 is SMNVEV (reference sequence). This CDR3 is 14 amino acids long.

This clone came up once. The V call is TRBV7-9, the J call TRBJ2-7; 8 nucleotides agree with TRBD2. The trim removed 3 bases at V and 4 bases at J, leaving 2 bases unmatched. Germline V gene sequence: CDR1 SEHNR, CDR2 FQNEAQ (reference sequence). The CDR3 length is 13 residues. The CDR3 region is CASSLGGGYEQYF. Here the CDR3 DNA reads TGTGCCAGCAGCTTGGGCGGGGGGTACGAGCAGTACTTC.

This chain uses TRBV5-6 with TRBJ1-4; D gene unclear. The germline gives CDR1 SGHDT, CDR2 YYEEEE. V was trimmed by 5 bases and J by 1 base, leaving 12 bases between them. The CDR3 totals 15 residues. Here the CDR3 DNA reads TGTGCCAGCAGACAAAGAAAGATAACTAATGAAAAACTGTTTTTT. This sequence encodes CASRQRKITNEKLFF.

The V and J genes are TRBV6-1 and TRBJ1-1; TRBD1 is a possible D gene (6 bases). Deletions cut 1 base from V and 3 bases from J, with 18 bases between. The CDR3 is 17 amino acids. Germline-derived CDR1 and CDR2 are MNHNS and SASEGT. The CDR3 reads CASSEDGTKKRDTEAFF. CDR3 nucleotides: TGTGCCAGCAGTGAAGATGGGACAAAAAAAAGGGACACTGAAGCTTTCTTT.